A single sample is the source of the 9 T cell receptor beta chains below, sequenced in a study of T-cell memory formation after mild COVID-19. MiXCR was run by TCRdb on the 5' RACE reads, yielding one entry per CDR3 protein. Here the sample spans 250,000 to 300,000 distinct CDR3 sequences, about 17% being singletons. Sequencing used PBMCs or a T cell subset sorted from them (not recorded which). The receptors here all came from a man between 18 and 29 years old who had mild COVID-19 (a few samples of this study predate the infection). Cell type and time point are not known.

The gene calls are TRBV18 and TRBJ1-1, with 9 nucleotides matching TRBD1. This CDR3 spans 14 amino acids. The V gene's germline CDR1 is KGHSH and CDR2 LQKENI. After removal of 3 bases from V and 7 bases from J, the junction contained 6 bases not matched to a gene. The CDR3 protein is CASSPGQGNVEAFF. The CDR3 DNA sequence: TGTGCCAGCTCACCGGGACAGGGAAATGTTGAAGCTTTCTTT.

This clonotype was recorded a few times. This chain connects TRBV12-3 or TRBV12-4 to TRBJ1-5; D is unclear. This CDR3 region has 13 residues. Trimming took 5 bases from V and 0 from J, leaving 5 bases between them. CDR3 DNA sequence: TGTGCCAGCAGTCAGCATAGCAATCAGCCCCAGCATTTT. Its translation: CASSQHSNQPQHF.

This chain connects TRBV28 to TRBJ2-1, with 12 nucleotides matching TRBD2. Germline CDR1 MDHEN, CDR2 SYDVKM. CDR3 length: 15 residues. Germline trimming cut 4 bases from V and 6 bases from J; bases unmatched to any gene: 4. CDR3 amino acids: CASSWGLAGANEQFF. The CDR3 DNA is TGTGCCAGCAGTTGGGGACTAGCGGGCGCCAATGAGCAGTTCTTC.

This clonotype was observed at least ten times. The CDR3 DNA follows: TGTGCCAGCAGCTCATCCGGGGGACAAGGAATCTCCGAGCAGTACGTC. Translation: CASSSSGGQGISEQYV. The chain joins TRBV5-5 to TRBJ2-7; perhaps D is TRBD1 or TRBD2 (6 bases each). Germline CDR1 and CDR2: SGHKS and YYEKEE (reference sequence). The V end lost 3 bases, the J end lost 6 bases, and 22 bases lay between the germline ends. There are 16 residues in the CDR3.

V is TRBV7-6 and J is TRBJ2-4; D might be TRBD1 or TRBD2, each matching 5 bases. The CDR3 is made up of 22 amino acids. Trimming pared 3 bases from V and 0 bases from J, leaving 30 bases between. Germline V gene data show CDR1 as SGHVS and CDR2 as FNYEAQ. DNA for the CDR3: TGTGCCAGCAGCTTTCGTACGGGGCGCGAAACAATATCGCCGTTAGCCAAAAACATTCAGTACTTC. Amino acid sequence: CASSFRTGRETISPLAKNIQYF.

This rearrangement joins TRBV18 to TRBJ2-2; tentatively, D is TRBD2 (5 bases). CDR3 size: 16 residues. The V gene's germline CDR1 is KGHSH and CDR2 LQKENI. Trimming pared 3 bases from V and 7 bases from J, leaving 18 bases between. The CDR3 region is CASSPPSGYGGGELFF. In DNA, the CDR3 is TGTGCCAGCTCACCCCCGAGCGGCTACGGAGGCGGGGAGCTGTTTTTT. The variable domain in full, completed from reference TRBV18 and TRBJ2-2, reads NAGVMQNPRHLVRRRGQEARLRCSPMKGHSHVYWYRQLPEEGLKFMVYLQKENIIDESGMPKERFSAEFPKEGPSILRIQQVVRGDSAAYFCASSPPSGYGGGELFFGEGSRLTVL.

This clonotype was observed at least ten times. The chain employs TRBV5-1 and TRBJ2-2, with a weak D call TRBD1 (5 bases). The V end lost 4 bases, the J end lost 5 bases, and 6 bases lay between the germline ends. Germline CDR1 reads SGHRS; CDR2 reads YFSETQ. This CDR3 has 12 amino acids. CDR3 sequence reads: CASSRGTGELFF. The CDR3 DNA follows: TGCGCCAGCAGCAGGGGAACCGGGGAGCTGTTTTTT.

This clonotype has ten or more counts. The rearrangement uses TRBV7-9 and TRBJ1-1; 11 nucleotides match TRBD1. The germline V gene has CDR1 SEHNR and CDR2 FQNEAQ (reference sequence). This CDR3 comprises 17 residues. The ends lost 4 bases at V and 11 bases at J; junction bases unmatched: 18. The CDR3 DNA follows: TGTGCCAGCAGCTCTGCTATTCCGGGACAGGGGGACGATCGGGCTTTCTTT. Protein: CASSSAIPGQGDDRAFF. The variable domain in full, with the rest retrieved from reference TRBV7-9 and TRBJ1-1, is DTGVSQNPRHKITKRGQNVTFRCDPISEHNRLYWYRQTLGQGPEFLTYFQNEAQLEKSRLLSDRFSAERPKGSFSTLEIQRTEQGDSAMYLCASSSAIPGQGDDRAFFGQGTRLTVV.

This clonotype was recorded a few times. The CDR3 DNA sequence: TGTGCCAGCAGCCAAGGAGTCCCAGCCTACGAGCAGTACTTC. This sequence encodes CASSQGVPAYEQYF. The chain couples TRBV3-1 to TRBJ2-7, with D unclear. Trimming stripped 1 base from V and 2 bases from J, with 9 bases between. This CDR3 has 14 amino acids. CDR1 LGHDT and CDR2 YNNKEL come from the germline V gene (reference sequence).